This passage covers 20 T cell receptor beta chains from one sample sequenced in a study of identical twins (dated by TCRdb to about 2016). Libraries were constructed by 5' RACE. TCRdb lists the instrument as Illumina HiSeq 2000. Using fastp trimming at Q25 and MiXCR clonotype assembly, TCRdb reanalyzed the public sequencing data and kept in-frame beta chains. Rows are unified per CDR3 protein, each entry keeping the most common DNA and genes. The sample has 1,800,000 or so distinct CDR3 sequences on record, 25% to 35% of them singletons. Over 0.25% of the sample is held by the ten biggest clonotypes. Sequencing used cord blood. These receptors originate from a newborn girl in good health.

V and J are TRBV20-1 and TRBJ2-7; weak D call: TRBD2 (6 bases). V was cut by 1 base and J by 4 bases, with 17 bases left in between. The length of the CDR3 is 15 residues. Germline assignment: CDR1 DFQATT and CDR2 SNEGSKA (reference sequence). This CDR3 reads CSARVGGEAAYEQYF. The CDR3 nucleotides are TGCAGTGCTAGAGTGGGCGGGGAGGCGGCTTACGAGCAGTACTTC.

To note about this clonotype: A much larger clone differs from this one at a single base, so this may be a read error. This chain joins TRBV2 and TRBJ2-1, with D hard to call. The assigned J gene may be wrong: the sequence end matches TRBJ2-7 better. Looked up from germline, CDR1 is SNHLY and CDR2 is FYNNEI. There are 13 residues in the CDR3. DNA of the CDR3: TGTGCCAGCACCGAACCCTCCTACAATGAGCAGTACTTC. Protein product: CASTEPSYNEQYF.

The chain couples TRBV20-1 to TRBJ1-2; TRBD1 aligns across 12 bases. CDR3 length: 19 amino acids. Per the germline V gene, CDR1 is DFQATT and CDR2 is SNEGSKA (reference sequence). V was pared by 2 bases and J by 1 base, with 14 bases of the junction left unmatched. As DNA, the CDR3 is TGCAGTGCTAGACCCCCCCCGGGACAGGGGGCCGCCTTTAACTATGGCTACACCTTC. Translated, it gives CSARPPPGQGAAFNYGYTF.

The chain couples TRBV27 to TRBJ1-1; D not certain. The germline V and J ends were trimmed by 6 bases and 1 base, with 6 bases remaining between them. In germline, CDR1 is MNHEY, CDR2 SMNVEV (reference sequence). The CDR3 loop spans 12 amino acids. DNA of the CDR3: TGTGCCAGCAGAAAACAGAACACTGAAGCTTTCTTT. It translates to CASRKQNTEAFF.

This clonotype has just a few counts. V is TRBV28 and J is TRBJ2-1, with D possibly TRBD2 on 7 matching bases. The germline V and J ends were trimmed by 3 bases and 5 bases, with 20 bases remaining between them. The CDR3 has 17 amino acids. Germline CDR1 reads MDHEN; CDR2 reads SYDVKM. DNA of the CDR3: TGTGCCAGCAGTTTTACCCTGGGGGGGCGGGCCGACAATGAGCAGTTCTTC. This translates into CASSFTLGGRADNEQFF.

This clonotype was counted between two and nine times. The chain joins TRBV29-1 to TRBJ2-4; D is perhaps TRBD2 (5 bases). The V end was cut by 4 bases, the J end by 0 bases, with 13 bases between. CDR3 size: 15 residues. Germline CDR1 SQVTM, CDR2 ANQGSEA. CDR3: CSVVEVQLAKNIQYF. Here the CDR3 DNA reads TGCAGCGTTGTGGAGGTTCAACTAGCCAAAAACATTCAGTACTTC.

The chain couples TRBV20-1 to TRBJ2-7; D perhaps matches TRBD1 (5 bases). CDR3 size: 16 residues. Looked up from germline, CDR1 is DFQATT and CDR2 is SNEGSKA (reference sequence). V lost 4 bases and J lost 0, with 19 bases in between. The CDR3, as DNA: TGCAGTGCTATCCCCACAGCAAGGGGCCACTCCTACGAGCAGTACTTC. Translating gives CSAIPTARGHSYEQYF.

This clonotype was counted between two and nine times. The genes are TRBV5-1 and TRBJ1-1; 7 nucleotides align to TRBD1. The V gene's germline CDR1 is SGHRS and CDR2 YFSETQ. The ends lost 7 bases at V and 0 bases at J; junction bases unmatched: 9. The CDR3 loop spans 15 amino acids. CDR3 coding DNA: TGCGCCAGCTGCGAACAGGGGTCAATGAACACTGAAGCTTTCTTT. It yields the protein CASCEQGSMNTEAFF.

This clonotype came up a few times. The CDR3: CASSSRTSGLSRTGELFF. CDR3 coding DNA: TGTGCCAGCAGCTCCCGGACTAGCGGGCTCTCGAGGACCGGGGAGCTGTTTTTT. V usage is TRBV3-1 and J usage is TRBJ2-2; TRBD2 matches 11 bases. The germline V gene has CDR1 LGHDT and CDR2 YNNKEL (reference sequence). The CDR3 has 18 residues. V shed 5 bases, J shed 5 bases, and the junction held 13 bases outside the gene matches.

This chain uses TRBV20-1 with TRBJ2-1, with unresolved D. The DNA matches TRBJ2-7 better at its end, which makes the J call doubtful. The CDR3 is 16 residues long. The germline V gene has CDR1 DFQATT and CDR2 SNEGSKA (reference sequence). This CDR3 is CSARDGTGYGYNEQYF. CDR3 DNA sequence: TGCAGTGCTAGAGATGGTACCGGGTATGGTTACAATGAGCAGTACTTC.

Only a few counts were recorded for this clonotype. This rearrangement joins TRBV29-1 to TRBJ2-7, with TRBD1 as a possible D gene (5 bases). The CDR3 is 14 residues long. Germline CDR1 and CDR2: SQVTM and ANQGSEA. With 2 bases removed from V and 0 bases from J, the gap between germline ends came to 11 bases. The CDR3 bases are TGCAGCGTTGAAACCAGTAGGGGCTCCTACGAGCAGTACTTC. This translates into CSVETSRGSYEQYF.

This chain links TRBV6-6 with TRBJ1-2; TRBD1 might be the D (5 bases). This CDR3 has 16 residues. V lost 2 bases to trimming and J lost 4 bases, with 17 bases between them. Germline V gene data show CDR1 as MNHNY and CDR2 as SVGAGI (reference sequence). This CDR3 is CASSYPIMTASYGYTF. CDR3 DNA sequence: TGTGCCAGCAGTTACCCGATTATGACAGCTAGCTATGGCTACACCTTC.

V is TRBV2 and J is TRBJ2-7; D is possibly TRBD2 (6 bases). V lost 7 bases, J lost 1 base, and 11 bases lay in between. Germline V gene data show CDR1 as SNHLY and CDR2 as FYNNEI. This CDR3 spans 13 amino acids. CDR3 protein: CASKAGLSYEQYF. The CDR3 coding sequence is TGTGCCAGCAAGGCAGGACTATCCTACGAGCAGTACTTC. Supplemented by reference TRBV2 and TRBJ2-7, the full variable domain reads EPEVTQTPSHQVTQMGQEVILRCVPISNHLYFYWYRQILGQKVEFLVSFYNNEISEKSEIFDDQFSVERPDGSNFTLKIRSTKLEDSAMYFCASKAGLSYEQYFGPGTRLTVT.

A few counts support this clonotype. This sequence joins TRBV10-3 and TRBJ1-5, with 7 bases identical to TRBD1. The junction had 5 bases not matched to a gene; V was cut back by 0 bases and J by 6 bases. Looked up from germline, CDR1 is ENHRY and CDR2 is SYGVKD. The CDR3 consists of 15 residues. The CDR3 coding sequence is TGTGCCATCAGTGAGTCTCGAGGGGGCGGTCAGCCCCAGCATTTT. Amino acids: CAISESRGGGQPQHF.

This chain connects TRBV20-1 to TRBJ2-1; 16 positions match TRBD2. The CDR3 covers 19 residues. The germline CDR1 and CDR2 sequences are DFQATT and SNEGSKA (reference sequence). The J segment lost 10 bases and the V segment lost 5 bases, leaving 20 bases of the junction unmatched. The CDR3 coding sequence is TGCAGTGCTGCGGGACTAGCGGGGGGGCGTAGAGGTGGTTTTTTGGAGCAGTTCTTC. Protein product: CSAAGLAGGRRGGFLEQFF.

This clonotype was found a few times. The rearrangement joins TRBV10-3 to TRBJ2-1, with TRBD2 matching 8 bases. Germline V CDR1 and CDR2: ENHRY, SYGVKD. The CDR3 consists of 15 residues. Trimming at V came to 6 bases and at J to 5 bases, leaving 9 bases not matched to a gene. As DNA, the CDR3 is TGTGCCATCAGGGAGAAGGCGGGGGGCGACAATGAGCAGTTCTTC. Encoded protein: CAIREKAGGDNEQFF.

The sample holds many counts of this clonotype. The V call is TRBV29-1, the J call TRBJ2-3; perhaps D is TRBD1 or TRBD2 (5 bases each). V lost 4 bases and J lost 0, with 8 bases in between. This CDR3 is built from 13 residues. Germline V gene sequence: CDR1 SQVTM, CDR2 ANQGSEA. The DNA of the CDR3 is TGCAGCGTTGTGGGGACCAGCACAGATACGCAGTATTTT. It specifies CSVVGTSTDTQYF.

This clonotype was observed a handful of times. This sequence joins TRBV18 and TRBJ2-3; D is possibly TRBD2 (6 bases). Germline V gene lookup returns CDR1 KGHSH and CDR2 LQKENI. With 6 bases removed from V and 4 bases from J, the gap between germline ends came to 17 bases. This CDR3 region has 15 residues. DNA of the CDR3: TGTGCCAGCTCCCCTACCGGACTAAGTTCAGATACGCAGTATTTT. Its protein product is CASSPTGLSSDTQYF.

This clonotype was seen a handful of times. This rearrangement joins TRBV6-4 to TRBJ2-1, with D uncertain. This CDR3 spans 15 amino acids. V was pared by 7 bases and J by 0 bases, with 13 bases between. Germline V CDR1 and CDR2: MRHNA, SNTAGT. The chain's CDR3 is CASIRQCFSYNEQFF. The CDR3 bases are TGTGCCAGCATCAGGCAGTGTTTCTCCTACAATGAGCAGTTCTTC.

Here the CDR3 reads CASSHLLAGVGETQYF. The CDR3 nucleotides read TGTGCCAGCAGCCACCTTCTAGCGGGAGTGGGGGAGACCCAGTACTTC. The chain has TRBV6-2 or TRBV6-3 and TRBJ2-5; 10 bases match TRBD2. V shed 6 bases and J 5 bases; nucleotides not matched to a gene: 12. From germline, CDR1 is MNHEY and CDR2 SVGEGT. The CDR3 has 16 residues.